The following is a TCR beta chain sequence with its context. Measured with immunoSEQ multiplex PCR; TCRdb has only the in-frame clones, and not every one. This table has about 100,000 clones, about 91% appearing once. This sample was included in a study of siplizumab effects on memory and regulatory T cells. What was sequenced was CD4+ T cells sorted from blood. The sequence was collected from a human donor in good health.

CDR3 residues: CSVEAQFMNTEAFF. Here the CDR3 DNA reads TGCAGCGTTGAAGCACAGTTTATGAACACTGAAGCTTTCTTT. The chain combines TRBV29-1 with TRBJ1-1, with D unclear. Per germline, CDR1 SQVTM and CDR2 ANQGSEA. Deletions cut 1 base from V and 0 bases from J, with 9 bases between. CDR3 length: 14 amino acids.